This T cell receptor beta chain was profiled in a study of human T cells and chemical hapten exposure (dated by TCRdb to the early 2020s). Concerning the study at large: For sensitization, 2% DPC in acetone was applied to a 2 cm by 2 cm area of upper inner arm skin. In alopecia patients, the study followed how the peripheral blood TCR repertoire changed in vivo over primary and secondary sensitization to diphenylcyclopropenone (DPC), a hapten. Patch testing was performed on the upper back with Finn chambers containing 0.01% DPC, and the patch tests were scored after 6 days according to International Contact Dermatitis Research Group standards. Under 30 alopecia patients gave blood for TCR sequencing at one to four time points (pre-sensitization, 2, 6 and 24 weeks). Libraries were pooled for sequencing, and per-sample TCR yields varied mainly because of small differences in library volumes within the pool. Blood samples were taken from patients before sensitization (week 0) and at 2, 6 and about 24 weeks after DPC sensitization. The patient cohort, mostly female, included alopecia areata with under or over 50% scalp involvement, alopecia totalis and alopecia universalis. Patients additionally received weekly therapeutic DPC doses to the scalp throughout the roughly 25-week study period.

This specimen's time point label, per the study, means: pre-sensitization, week 0. The treatment or condition label for this specimen denotes: therapeutic diphenylcyclopropenone sensitization with weekly scalp DPC. At each patch-test visit, blood was drawn before the patch test was applied. Patients were eligible if aged 18 to 70, diagnosed with alopecia and judged suitable for DPC therapy, and pregnant patients were excluded. Unfractionated whole blood was collected in Tempus Blood RNA tubes, and total RNA was extracted from that blood. The library was obtained by RACE. The data were produced on a NextSeq 500. During library preparation, unique molecular identifiers were attached to individual cDNA molecules so that TCRs could be counted quantitatively and reproducibly. Each blood RNA sample was used to sequence both TCR alpha and TCR beta chains. As for the authors' bioinformatics: Samples had a median of approximately 93,000 TCRs, with a range from roughly 20,000 to 690,600. The Decombinator software suite was used to annotate the V, J and CDR3 of the TCR reads. To make PS versus PT1 abundance plots, every sample was subsampled to the same number of TCRs (28,000). TCRs were defined as expanded if absent before sensitization and observed at least eight times at the 2-week time point. TCRdb reworked the public reads: Q25 trimming with fastp, MiXCR clone assembly, productive beta chains retained. Identical CDR3 protein sequences are pooled into one entry, listed with their most common genes and DNA. What appears here as the V and J calls and clone size reflects TCRdb's work, not the paper's. The table for this sample lists around 180,000 distinct CDR3 sequences; more than 25% of them were counted only once. Roughly 3% of the sample belongs to the ten largest clones.

Overall study results and their limits: Patch test score was positively correlated with the number of PT1 expanded TCRs, with significance at thresholds 8, 16 and 32 but not at 4. All patients had alopecia, a presumed autoimmune disease, so their immune response might differ from that of healthy individuals. Repeated subsampling changed both the strength of the expansion versus patch-test correlation and the threshold at which that correlation became significant. Significantly more large CDR3 similarity clusters were formed by expanded TCRs than by pre-sensitization or healthy control sets, consistent with antigen-driven responses. The number of TCRs above 1 in 1000 frequency did not change with DPC sensitization; there was no evidence of global repertoire structure alterations.

This clonotype was counted between two and nine times. The antigen it recognizes is unknown. Qualities for individual bases were not recorded, and no much larger clone is one base off. V and J are trimmed by 6 bases and 8 bases, and the gene matches miss 11 bases of the junction. CDR3 length: 13 amino acids, cysteine to phenylalanine. Just CDR3 DNA is preserved here, 39 bases in frame from base 1. CDR1 SQVTM and CDR2 ANQGSEA are derived from the germline V gene. This receptor was taken from a woman aged 25 to 45 with alopecia areata. Some clones in this sample may be carry-over from other donors' samples. The sequence is built from TRBV29-1 and TRBJ1-2, with 8 bases matching TRBD1. The sequences come from whole blood, collected in connection with sensitization to the hapten diphenylcyclopropenone (DPC). The nucleotides read TGCAGCGTCGAACCACAGGGGGTTAGGGGCTACACCTTC. Translated, it gives CSVEPQGVRGYTF. The reference TRBV29-1 and TRBJ1-2 proteins fill in what lies around the CDR3, so the full variable domain reads SAVISQKPSRDICQRGTSLTIQCQVDSQVTMMFWYRQQPGQSLTLIATANQGSEATYESGFVIDKFPISRPNLTFSTLTVSNMSPEDSSIYLCSVEPQGVRGYTFGSGTRLTVV.